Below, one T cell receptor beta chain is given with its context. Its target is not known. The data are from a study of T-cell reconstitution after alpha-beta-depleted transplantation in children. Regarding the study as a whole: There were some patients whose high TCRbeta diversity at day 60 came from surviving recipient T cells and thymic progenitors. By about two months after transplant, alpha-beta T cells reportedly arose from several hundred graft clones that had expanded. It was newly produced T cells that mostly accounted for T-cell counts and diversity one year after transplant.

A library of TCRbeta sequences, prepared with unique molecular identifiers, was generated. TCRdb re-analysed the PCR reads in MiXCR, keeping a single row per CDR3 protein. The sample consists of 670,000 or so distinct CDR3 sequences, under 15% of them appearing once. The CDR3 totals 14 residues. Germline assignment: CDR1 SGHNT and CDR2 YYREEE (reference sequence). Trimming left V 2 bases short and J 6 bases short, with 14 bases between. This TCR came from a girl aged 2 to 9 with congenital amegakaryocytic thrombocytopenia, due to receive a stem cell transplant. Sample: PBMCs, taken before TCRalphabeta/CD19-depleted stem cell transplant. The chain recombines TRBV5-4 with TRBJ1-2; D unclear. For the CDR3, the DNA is TGTGCCAGCAGCTTCGTCTTGGAGCAAGATGGCTACACCTTC. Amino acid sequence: CASSFVLEQDGYTF.